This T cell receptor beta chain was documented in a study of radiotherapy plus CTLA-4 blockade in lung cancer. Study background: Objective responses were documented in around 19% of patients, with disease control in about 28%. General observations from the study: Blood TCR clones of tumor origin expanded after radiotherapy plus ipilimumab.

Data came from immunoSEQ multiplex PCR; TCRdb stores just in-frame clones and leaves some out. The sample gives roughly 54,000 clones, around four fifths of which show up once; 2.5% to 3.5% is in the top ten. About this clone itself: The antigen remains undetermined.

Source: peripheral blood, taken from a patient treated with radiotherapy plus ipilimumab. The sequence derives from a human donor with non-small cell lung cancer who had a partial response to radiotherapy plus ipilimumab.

The CDR3 protein is CASRSGEVGELFF. As DNA, the CDR3 is TGTGCCAGCAGGTCGGGAGAGGTCGGGGAGCTGTTTTTT. The genes are TRBV2 and TRBJ2-2, with D possibly TRBD2 on 6 matching bases. Germline assignment: CDR1 SNHLY and CDR2 FYNNEI. The V and J ends lost 6 bases and 7 bases respectively, with 12 bases between them. The CDR3 covers 13 residues.